The 15 T cell receptor beta chains reported below all come from one sample, sequenced in a study of T cell repertoires in cytomegalovirus infection. TCRdb ran MiXCR on the reads and lists one entry per CDR3 protein. The sample lists approximately 630,000 distinct CDR3 sequences; 24% were seen once. The specimen was CD8+ T cells from PBMCs. Source of these receptors: a human donor in good health (CMV status not recorded). Some clones in this sample may be carry-over from other donors' samples.

This clonotype was counted only a few times. This chain links TRBV25-1 with TRBJ2-3; no firm D call. V shed 8 bases and J shed 4 bases, with 19 bases lying between them. The germline V gene encodes CDR1 MGHDK and CDR2 SYGVNS. This CDR3 contains 15 residues. CDR3 DNA: TGTGCCAGCCTCTCCGATCGATTTGATGCAGATACGCAGTATTTT. Translated, it gives CASLSDRFDADTQYF.

Details on this clonotype: A much larger clonotype is one base distant, so this may be a read error. The rearrangement joins TRBV19 to TRBJ1-2; D ambiguous. Germline CDR1 is LNHDA and CDR2 is SQIVND (reference sequence). The CDR3 is made up of 14 amino acids. V gave up 4 bases and J gave up 0 bases, with 9 bases separating them. CDR3 residues: CASSNYPSNYGYTF. In nucleotides, the CDR3 is TGTGCCAGTAGTAATTATCCTTCTAACTATGGCTACACCTTC.

The sample holds many counts of this clonotype. The chain combines TRBV7-2 with TRBJ2-4; 7 bases map to TRBD2. Germline V gene data show CDR1 as SGHTA and CDR2 as FQGNSA. CDR3 length: 14 amino acids. The V gene end was trimmed by 8 bases and the J gene end by 3 bases; junction bases not matched to a gene: 7. The CDR3 region is CASHGGIDKNIQYF. Written as DNA, the CDR3 is TGTGCCAGCCACGGGGGGATTGACAAAAACATTCAGTACTTC.

This clonotype was seen only once. This may come from a read error, since a much larger clone is one base off. The V and J genes are TRBV6-6 and TRBJ1-4, with D unclear. The CDR3 contains 13 residues. Germline CDR1 and CDR2: MNHNY and SVGAGI (reference sequence). Between the trimmed V and J ends, which lost 7 bases and 7 bases, there was a span of 13 bases. CDR3 in amino acids: CASTQWVAEKLFF. As DNA, the CDR3 is TGTGCCAGCACACAATGGGTAGCTGAAAAACTGTTTTTT.

The V gene is TRBV2, the J gene TRBJ2-2, with D uncertain. The CDR3 contains 14 residues. Deletions cut 4 bases from V and 1 base from J, with 7 bases between. From germline, CDR1 is SNHLY and CDR2 FYNNEI. CDR3 protein: CASSVEMNTGELFF. As DNA, the CDR3 is TGTGCCAGCAGTGTAGAGATGAACACCGGGGAGCTGTTTTTT.

This clonotype was observed a handful of times. CDR3 region: CASSSRIHQVLYEQYV. CDR3 DNA: TGTGCCAGCAGTTCCCGAATCCATCAAGTACTCTACGAGCAGTACGTC. The V and J genes are TRBV28 and TRBJ2-7, with D hard to call. This CDR3 has 16 amino acids. The V end was cut by 4 bases, the J end by 3 bases, with 19 bases between. CDR1 MDHEN and CDR2 SYDVKM come from the germline V gene.

This clonotype was counted between two and nine times. V and J are TRBV14 and TRBJ1-2, with unresolved D. The V gene lost 6 bases and the J gene lost 5 bases, with 16 bases spanning the gap. Germline V gene sequence: CDR1 SGHDN, CDR2 FVKESK. This CDR3 is 14 amino acids long. Here the CDR3 reads CASSLARNGYGYTF. CDR3 DNA: TGTGCCAGCAGTTTGGCCCGCAATGGATATGGCTACACCTTC.

In its sample, this clonotype was seen a few times. CDR3 nucleotides: TGTGCCAGCAGGGACATGAATGAGCAGTTCTTC. Its translation is CASRDMNEQFF. V gene TRBV28 combines with J gene TRBJ2-1, with a weak D call TRBD1 (5 bases). This CDR3 contains 11 residues. Trimming removed 6 bases at V and 7 bases at J, with 7 bases between. Germline V gene sequence: CDR1 MDHEN, CDR2 SYDVKM.

This clonotype was seen a handful of times. The junction and the germline gene differ at one end; a read error may be behind it. This chain links TRBV20-1 with TRBJ1-2; 12 positions match TRBD1. The CDR3 runs to 17 residues. Germline V gene lookup returns CDR1 DFQATT and CDR2 SNEGSKA (reference sequence). This CDR3 reads CSARDWPGQGAKYGYTF. For the CDR3, the DNA is TGCAGTGCTAGAGATTGGCCGGGACAGGGGGCTAAGTATGGCTACACCTTC.

This chain connects TRBV4-2 to TRBJ1-1, with D hard to call. V was cut by 2 bases and J by 4 bases, with 5 bases left in between. The CDR3 is made up of 12 amino acids. Germline assignment: CDR1 LGHNA and CDR2 YNFKEQ. CDR3 sequence (DNA): TGTGCCAGCAGCCAAATAAGCACTGAAGCTTTCTTT. Its protein is CASSQISTEAFF.

This clonotype was picked up a small number of times. V is TRBV27 and J is TRBJ1-1; possible D gene TRBD1, 6 bases. Looked up from germline, CDR1 is MNHEY and CDR2 is SMNVEV (reference sequence). V lost 5 bases and J 1 base, leaving 11 bases between the germline ends. This CDR3 comprises 14 residues. The CDR3 coding sequence is TGTGCCAGCAGTCCACTGACAGGGAACACTGAAGCTTTCTTT. Its protein is CASSPLTGNTEAFF.

The sample holds one count of this clonotype. This may be a read error: a much more frequent sequence differs by one nucleotide. The genes are TRBV7-9 and TRBJ2-4; TRBD2 might be the D (7 bases). The CDR3 loop spans 17 amino acids. The germline V gene has CDR1 SEHNR and CDR2 FQNEAQ (reference sequence). V was cut by 5 bases and J by 1 base, with 18 bases left in between. The CDR3 here is CASSPWEGGMAKNIQYF. CDR3 in DNA: TGTGCCAGCAGCCCTTGGGAGGGGGGGATGGCCAAAAACATTCAGTACTTC.

This clonotype was counted many times. The V gene is TRBV5-1, the J gene TRBJ2-3; D is possibly TRBD1 (6 bases). V lost 0 bases and J 2 bases, leaving 25 bases between the germline ends. Germline loops: CDR1 SGHRS, CDR2 YFSETQ. This CDR3 is built from 20 residues. DNA for the CDR3: TGCGCCAGCAGCTTGGATTGGACCTCGGACAGCCGGATGCCCACAGATACGCAGTATTTT. Translating it yields CASSLDWTSDSRMPTDTQYF.

A few counts support this clonotype. In nucleotides, the CDR3 is TGTGCCACCAGTGTTTTCAATCAGCCCCAGCATTTT. Protein product: CATSVFNQPQHF. V is TRBV24-1 and J is TRBJ1-5; no clear D. Germline-derived CDR1 and CDR2 are KGHDR and SFDVKD. Trimming stripped 5 bases from V and 3 bases from J, with 4 bases between. The CDR3 contains 12 residues.

The V and J genes are TRBV20-1 and TRBJ2-2; D gene ambiguous. V shed 0 bases and J shed 0 bases, with 8 bases lying between them. Germline loops: CDR1 DFQATT, CDR2 SNEGSKA (reference sequence). CDR3 length: 15 amino acids. CDR3 in amino acids: CSARDPDSNTGELFF. The CDR3 nucleotides are TGCAGTGCTAGAGATCCAGACTCGAACACCGGGGAGCTGTTTTTT.